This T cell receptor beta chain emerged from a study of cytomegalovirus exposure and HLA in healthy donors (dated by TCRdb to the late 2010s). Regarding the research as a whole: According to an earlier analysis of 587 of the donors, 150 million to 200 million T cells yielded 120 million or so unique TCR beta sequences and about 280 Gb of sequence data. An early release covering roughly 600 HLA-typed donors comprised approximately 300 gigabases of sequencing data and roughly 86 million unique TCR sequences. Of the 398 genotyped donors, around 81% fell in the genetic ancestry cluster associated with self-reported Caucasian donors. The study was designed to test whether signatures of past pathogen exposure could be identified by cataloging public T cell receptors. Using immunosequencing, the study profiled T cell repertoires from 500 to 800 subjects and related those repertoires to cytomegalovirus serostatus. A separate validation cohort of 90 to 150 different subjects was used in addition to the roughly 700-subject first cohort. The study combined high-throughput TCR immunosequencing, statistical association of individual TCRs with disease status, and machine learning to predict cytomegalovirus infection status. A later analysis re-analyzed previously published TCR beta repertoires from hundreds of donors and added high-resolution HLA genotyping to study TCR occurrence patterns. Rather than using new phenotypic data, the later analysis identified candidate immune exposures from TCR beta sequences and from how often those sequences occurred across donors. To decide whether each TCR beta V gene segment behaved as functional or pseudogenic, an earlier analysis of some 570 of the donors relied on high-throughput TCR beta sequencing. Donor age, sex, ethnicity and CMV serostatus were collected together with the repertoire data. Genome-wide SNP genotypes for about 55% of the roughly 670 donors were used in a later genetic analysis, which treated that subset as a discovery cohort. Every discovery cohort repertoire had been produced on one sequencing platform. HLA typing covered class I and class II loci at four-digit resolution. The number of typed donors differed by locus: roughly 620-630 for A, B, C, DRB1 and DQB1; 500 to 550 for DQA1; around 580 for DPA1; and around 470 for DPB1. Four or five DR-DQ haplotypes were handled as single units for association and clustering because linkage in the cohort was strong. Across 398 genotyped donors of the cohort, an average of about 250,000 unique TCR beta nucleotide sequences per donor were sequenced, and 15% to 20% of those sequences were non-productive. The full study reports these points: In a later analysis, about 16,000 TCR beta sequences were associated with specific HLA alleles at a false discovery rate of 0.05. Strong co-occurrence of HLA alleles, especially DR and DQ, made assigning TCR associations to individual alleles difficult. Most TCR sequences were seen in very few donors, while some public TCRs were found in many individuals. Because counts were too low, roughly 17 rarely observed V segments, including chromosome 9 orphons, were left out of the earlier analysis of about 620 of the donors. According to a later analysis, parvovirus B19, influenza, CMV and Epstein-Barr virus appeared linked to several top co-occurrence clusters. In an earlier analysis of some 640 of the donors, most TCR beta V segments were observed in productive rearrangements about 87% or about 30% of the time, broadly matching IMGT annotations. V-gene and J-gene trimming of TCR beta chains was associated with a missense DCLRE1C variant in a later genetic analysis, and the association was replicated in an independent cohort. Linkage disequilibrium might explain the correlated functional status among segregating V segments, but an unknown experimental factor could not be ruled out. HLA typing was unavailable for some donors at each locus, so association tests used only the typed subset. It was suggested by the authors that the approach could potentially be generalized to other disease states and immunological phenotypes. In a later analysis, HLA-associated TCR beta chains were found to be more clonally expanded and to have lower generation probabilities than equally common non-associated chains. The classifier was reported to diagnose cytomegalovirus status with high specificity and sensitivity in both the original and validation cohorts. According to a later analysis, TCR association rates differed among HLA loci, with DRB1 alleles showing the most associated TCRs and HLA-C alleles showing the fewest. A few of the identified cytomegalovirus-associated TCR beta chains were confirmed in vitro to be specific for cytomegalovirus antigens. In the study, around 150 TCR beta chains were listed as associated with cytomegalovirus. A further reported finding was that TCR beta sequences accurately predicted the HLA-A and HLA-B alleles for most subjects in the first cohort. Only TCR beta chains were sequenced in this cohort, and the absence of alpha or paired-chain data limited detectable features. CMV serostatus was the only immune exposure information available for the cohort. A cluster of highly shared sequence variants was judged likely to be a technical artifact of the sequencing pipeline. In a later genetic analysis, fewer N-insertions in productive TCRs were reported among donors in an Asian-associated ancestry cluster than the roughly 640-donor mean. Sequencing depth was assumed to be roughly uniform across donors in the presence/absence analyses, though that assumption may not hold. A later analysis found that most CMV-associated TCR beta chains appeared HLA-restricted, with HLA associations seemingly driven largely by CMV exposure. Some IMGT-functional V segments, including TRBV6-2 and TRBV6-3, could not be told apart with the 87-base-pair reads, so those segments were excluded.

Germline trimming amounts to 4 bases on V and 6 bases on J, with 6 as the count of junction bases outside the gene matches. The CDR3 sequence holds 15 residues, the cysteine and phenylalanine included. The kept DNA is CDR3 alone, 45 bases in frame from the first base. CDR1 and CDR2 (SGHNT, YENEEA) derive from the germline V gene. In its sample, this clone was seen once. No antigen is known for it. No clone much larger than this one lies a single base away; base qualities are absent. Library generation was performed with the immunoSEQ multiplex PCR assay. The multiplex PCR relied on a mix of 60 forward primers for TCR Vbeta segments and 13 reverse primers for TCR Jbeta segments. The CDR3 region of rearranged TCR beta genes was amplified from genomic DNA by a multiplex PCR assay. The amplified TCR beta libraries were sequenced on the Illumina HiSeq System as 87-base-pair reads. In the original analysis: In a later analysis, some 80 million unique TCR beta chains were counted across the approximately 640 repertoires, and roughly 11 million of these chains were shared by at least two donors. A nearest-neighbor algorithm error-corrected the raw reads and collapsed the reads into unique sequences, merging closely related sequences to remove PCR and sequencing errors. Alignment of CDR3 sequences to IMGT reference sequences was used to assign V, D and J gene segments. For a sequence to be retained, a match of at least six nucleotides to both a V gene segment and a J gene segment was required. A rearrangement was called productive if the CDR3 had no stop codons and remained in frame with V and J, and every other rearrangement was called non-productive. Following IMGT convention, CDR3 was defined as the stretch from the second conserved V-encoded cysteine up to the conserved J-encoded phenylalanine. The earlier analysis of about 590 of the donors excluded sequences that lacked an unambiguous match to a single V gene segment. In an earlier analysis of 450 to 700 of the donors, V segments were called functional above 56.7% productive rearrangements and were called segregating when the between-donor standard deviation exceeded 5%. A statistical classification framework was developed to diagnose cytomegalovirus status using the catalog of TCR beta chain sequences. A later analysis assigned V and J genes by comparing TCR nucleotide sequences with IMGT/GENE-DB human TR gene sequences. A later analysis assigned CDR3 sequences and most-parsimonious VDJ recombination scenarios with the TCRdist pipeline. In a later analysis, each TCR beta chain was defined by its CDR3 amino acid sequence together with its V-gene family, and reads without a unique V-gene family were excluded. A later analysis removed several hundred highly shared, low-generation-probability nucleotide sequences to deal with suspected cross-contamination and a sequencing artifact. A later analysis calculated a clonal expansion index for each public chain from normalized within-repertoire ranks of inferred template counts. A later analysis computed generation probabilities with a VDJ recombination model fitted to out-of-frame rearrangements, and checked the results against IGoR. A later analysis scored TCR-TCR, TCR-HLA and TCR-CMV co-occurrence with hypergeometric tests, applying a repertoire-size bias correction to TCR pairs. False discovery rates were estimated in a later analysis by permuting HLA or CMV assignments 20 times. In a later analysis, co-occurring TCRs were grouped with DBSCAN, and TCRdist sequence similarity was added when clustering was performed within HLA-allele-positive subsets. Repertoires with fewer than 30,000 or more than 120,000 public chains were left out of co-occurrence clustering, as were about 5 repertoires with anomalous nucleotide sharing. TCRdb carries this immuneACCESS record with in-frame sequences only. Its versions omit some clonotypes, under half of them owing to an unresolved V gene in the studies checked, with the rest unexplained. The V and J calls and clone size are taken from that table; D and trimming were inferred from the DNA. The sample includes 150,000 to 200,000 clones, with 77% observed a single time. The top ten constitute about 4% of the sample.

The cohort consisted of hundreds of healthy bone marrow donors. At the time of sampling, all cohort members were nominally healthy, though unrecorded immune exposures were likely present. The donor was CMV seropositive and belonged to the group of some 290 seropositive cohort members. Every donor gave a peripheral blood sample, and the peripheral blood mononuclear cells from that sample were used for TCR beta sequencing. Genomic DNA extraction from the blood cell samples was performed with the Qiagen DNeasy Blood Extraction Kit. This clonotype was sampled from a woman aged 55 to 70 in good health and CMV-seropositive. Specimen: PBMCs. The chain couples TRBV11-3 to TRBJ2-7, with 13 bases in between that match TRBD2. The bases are TGTGCCAGCAGCTCCACTAGCGGGGGGGCAGGCGAGCAGTACTTC. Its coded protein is CASSSTSGGAGEQYF.